These 10 T cell receptor beta chains came from one sample sequenced in a study of CD8 T cells in Susac syndrome. RNA was extracted with the RNeasy kit, and a quantity of 0.5 to 1 ug was reverse transcribed using random hexamers. A single record per CDR3 protein comes from TCRdb applying MiXCR to the immunoSEQ multiplex PCR reads. The sample yields 250,000 to 300,000 distinct CDR3 sequences, about 85% seen once. The source material was CD8+ T cells from PBMCs. All receptors derive from a human donor with multiple sclerosis.

The chain couples TRBV21-1 to TRBJ1-6; the table's D call, TRBD1, was not checked against the DNA. TRBV21-1 is flagged as a pseudogene. This CDR3 is 16 amino acids long. The CDR3 loop is CASLLGPGGRDSPLHF. The CDR3 coding sequence is TGTGCCAGTCTCCTAGGCCCAGGGGGAAGGGATTCACCCCTCCACTTT.

This chain uses TRBV27 with TRBJ2-5; TRBD2 matches 11 bases. J gave up 3 bases and V 6 bases, and 0 bases lay outside the gene matches. The germline CDR1 and CDR2 sequences are MNHEY and SMNVEV (reference sequence). The CDR3 loop spans 13 amino acids. Written as DNA, the CDR3 is TGTGCCAGCAGGGGACTAGCGGAAGAGACCCAGTACTTC. Its translation is CASRGLAEETQYF.

On this clonotype itself: One end of the junction varies from germline; a read error may be responsible. The gene calls are TRBV27 and TRBJ2-7; 7 bases match TRBD2. Germline CDR1 reads MNHEY; CDR2 reads SMNVEV (reference sequence). The CDR3 has 16 amino acids. This CDR3 is CASSVSRASGIYEQYF. The CDR3 DNA follows: TGTGCCAGCAGTGTATCTCGGGCTAGCGGAATTTACGAGCAGTACTTC.

The rearrangement links TRBV10-3 to TRBJ2-1, with D maybe TRBD1 (5 bases). CDR1 and CDR2 (germline): ENHRY, SYGVKD. This CDR3 is built from 13 residues. V was trimmed by 6 bases and J by 4 bases, leaving 10 bases between them. CDR3 nucleotide sequence: TGTGCCATCAGGACAGCACTTTACAATGAGCAGTTCTTC. Its protein is CAIRTALYNEQFF.

The sample holds one count of this clonotype. J is TRBJ2-1 and V is TRBV27; possibly TRBD1 for D (6 bases). This CDR3 contains 14 residues. Germline V gene data show CDR1 as MNHEY and CDR2 as SMNVEV (reference sequence). CDR3 amino acids: CVSQFRGSHPGLFF. The CDR3 DNA reads TGTGTTTCCCAGTTTAGGGGGAGTCACCCTGGGCTGTTCTTC.

The rearrangement links TRBV5-1 to TRBJ1-1; weak D call: TRBD1 (6 bases). Germline V gives CDR1 SGHRS, CDR2 YFSETQ. The CDR3 runs to 14 residues. The germline V and J ends were trimmed by 2 bases and 6 bases, with 14 bases remaining between them. Written as DNA, the CDR3 is TGCGCCAGCAGCTTAACAACAGGGTTGGCTGAAGCTTTCTTT. This sequence encodes CASSLTTGLAEAFF.

As for this clonotype: One end of the junction fails to match germline, which may point to a read error. The chain uses TRBV5-6 and TRBJ2-7; D gene unclear. Germline values: CDR1 SGHDT, CDR2 YYEEEE. CDR3 size: 14 residues. The CDR3 nucleotides read TGTGCCAGCAGTTTGGAGATGGCGTTCTACGAGCAGTACTTC. Protein: CASSLEMAFYEQYF. The full variable domain, in which reference TRBV5-6 and TRBJ2-7 provide the parts outside the CDR3, is DAGVTQSPTHLIKTRGQQVTLRCSPKSGHDTVSWYQQALGQGPQFIFQYYEEEERQRGNFPDRFSGHQFPNYSSELNVNALLLGDSALYLCASSLEMAFYEQYFGPGTRLTVT.

This sequence joins TRBV6-1 and TRBJ2-7; TRBD2 matches 8 bases. V lost 5 bases and J lost 0; bases outside the gene matches: 6. In germline, CDR1 is MNHNS, CDR2 SASEGT. CDR3 length: 15 amino acids. The CDR3 spells CASSPRGGSSYEQYF. CDR3 sequence (DNA): TGTGCCAGCAGTCCCCGGGGGGGAAGCTCCTACGAGCAGTACTTC.

This clonotype was observed a handful of times. The chain has TRBV19 and TRBJ2-5, with unresolved D. In germline, CDR1 is LNHDA, CDR2 SQIVND (reference sequence). Between the trimmed V and J ends, which lost 3 bases and 3 bases, there was a span of 8 bases. This CDR3 has 13 residues. CDR3 residues: CASSMDAEETQYF. The DNA of the CDR3 is TGTGCCAGTAGTATGGACGCTGAAGAGACCCAGTACTTC.

The table lists this clonotype with a few counts. The genes are TRBV27 and TRBJ2-7; D perhaps matches TRBD1 (6 bases). The germline V gene has CDR1 MNHEY and CDR2 SMNVEV (reference sequence). The CDR3 runs 14 residues. The ends were cut back, 5 bases at V and 1 base at J, with 12 bases in the middle. The CDR3 spells CASSVLQGSYEQYF. In DNA, the CDR3 is TGTGCCAGCAGTGTCTTACAGGGTTCCTACGAGCAGTACTTC.